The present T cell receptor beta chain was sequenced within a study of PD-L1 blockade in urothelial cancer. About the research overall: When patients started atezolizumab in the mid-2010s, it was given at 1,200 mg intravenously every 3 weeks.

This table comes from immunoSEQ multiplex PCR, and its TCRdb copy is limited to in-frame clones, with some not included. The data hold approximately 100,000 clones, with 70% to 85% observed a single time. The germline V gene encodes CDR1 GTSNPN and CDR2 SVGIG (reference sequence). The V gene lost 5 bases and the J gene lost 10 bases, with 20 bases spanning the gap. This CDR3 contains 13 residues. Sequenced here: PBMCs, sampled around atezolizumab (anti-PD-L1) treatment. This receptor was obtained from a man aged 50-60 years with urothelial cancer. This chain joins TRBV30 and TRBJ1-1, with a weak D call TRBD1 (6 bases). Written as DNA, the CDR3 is TGTGCCTGGTCTTCCTCGGGCAGGGGAGTAGCTTTCTTT. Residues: CAWSSSGRGVAFF.